This is a list of T cell receptor beta chains from one sample in a study of control samples from healthy donors and cancer patients. The data were produced by immunoSEQ multiplex PCR, yet TCRdb's version contains in-frame clones alone and is incomplete. This sample yields 150,000 to 180,000 clones, of which over 90% are seen a single time; about 2.4% belongs to the top ten. The sample was blood. These receptors came from a man between 50 and 59 years old in good health. The conserved cysteine and the conserved F or W are not part of the CDR3 here.

V gene: TRBV28
J gene: TRBJ2-6
CDR3 protein: ASRETGQYRGSGANVLT

V gene: TRBV28
J gene: TRBJ1-3
CDR3 protein: ASNTGGAGNTIY

V gene: TRBV7-9
J gene: TRBJ2-1
CDR3 protein: ASSLGRRIYNEQF

V gene: TRBV5-1
J gene: TRBJ2-1
CDR3 protein: ASSLTSANNEQF

V gene: TRBV30
J gene: TRBJ1-2
CDR3 protein: AWSGGSGYT

V gene: TRBV11-2
J gene: TRBJ2-3
CDR3 protein: ASSLDNGRTDTQY

V gene: TRBV15
J gene: TRBJ1-6
CDR3 protein: ATSVGQGDSPLH

V gene: TRBV9
J gene: TRBJ2-7
CDR3 protein: ASSVRLAGEQY

V gene: TRBV5-4
J gene: TRBJ2-5
CDR3 protein: ASSTGGASVETQY

V gene: TRBV13
J gene: TRBJ1-4
CDR3 protein: ASSFKKVTTNEKLF

V gene: TRBV7-9
J gene: TRBJ2-1
CDR3 protein: ASSEGQGGSNEQF

V gene: TRBV27
J gene: TRBJ1-2
CDR3 protein: ASSLGNSRRGGYT

V gene: TRBV7-9
J gene: TRBJ2-2
CDR3 protein: ASIRSGREIGELF

V gene: TRBV5-1
J gene: TRBJ1-2
CDR3 protein: ASSLENYGYT

V gene: TRBV11-2
J gene: TRBJ2-1
CDR3 protein: ASSSYGTSGTLQF

V gene: TRBV7-8
J gene: TRBJ2-1
CDR3 protein: ASSLETRPRYNEQF